This TCR beta chain was recorded in a study of PD-1 blockade in mismatch repair-deficient tumors. Across the study: Patients had around 11 mismatch repair-deficient cancer types, all previously treated and progressing.

The method was immunoSEQ multiplex PCR; TCRdb's version includes in-frame clones alone and lacks a portion of them. This sample has 45,000 to 60,000 clones; around 82% occur once, and the top ten carry around 3.2%. Germline values: CDR1 SGHDT, CDR2 YYEEEE. V lost 0 bases, J lost 2 bases, and 8 bases lay in between. This CDR3 is built from 14 residues. Every patient had mismatch repair deficiency by PCR or immunohistochemistry. The sequences come from peripheral blood, collected 4 weeks after starting pembrolizumab. The V call is TRBV5-6, the J call TRBJ1-2, with D unresolved. This clonotype was obtained from an adult with mismatch repair-deficient cancer. CDR3: CASSLATPNYGYTF. In DNA form, the CDR3 reads TGTGCCAGCAGCTTGGCGACACCGAACTATGGCTACACCTTC.